This TCR beta chain was obtained from a study of a mutant IDH1 vaccine in newly diagnosed glioma. As for the study in general: A 62.5% male, approximately 38% female split and a mean age of 40.4 years characterized treated patients.

Time point reported: baseline, week 1 (first vaccination visit). The sample's treatment: pre-vaccination baseline after standard-of-care therapy. New WHO grade 3 or 4 IDH1-mutant, ATRX-lost astrocytomas were present in all donors. Profiled with immunoSEQ multiplex PCR; TCRdb holds only in-frame clones, not every one. Of 55,000 to 70,000 clones in the sample, more than 65% are singletons; the top ten hold 7.5% to 9%. The junction had 13 bases not matched to a gene; V was cut back by 1 base and J by 6 bases. This CDR3 comprises 18 residues. Per the germline V gene, CDR1 is MNHEY and CDR2 is SMNVEV (reference sequence). The study's findings and limits: It was about 93% of patients that developed vaccine-induced immune responses.

Turning to this clone: Antigen unknown.

The sequencing here drew on PBMCs, taken from a glioma patient treated with radiotherapy, temozolomide or both. The rearrangement links TRBV27 to TRBJ1-4; 8 bases agree with TRBD1. This TCR was recovered from a man in his fifties or sixties with glioma. The CDR3 reads CASSLLKGGAGGDEKLFF. The CDR3 nucleotides are TGTGCCAGCAGTTTATTAAAAGGGGGGGCAGGGGGCGATGAAAAACTGTTTTTT. Full variable domain (outside the CDR3, taken from reference TRBV27 and TRBJ1-4): EAQVTQNPRYLITVTGKKLTVTCSQNMNHEYMSWYRQDPGLGLRQIYYSMNVEVTDKGDVPEGYKVSRKEKRNFPLILESPSPNQTSLYFCASSLLKGGAGGDEKLFFGSGTQLSVL.